The rows below give T cell receptor beta chains drawn from one sample of a study of human T cells and chemical hapten exposure. One entry per CDR3 protein, called by TCRdb with MiXCR from the RACE reads. The sample has tens of thousands of distinct CDR3 sequences, 9.5% to 15% seen once. Sequencing was performed on whole blood, taken in connection with sensitization to the hapten diphenylcyclopropenone (DPC). The origin of the receptors is a woman in her thirties with alopecia areata. Some clones in this sample may be carry-over from other donors' samples. Each CDR3 is given with its conserved first and last residue. The D gene is left open where the match is weak. Expanded clones get a size class; other rows say once, few or many, or leave the size out.

j_call | v_call | clone_size | d_call | cdr3_aa | cdr3_nt
TRBJ2-4 | TRBV28 | NA | NA | CASSRDTQIQNIQYF | TGTGCCAGCAGTCGGGACACTCAAATCCAAAACATTCAGTACTTC
TRBJ2-7 | TRBV28 | NA | TRBD1 | CASRPGQSYEQYF | TGTGCCAGCAGACCGGGACAGTCCTACGAGCAGTACTTC
TRBJ2-1 | TRBV20-1 | few | TRBD1 | CSAEGTALKMYNEQFF | TGCAGTGCGGAAGGGACAGCCCTGAAGATGTACAATGAGCAGTTCTTC
TRBJ1-1 | TRBV18 | NA | NA | CASSPSSAEAFF | TGTGCCAGCTCACCCTCTTCCGCTGAAGCTTTCTTT
TRBJ2-1 | TRBV5-1 | NA | TRBD2 | CASSVLGTSGRAGTPYNEQFF | TGCGCCAGCAGCGTACTCGGGACTAGCGGGAGGGCTGGTACCCCCTACAATGAGCAGTTCTTC
TRBJ2-3 | TRBV28 | few | TRBD2 | CASSLIAGGYTDTQYF | TGTGCCAGCAGTTTGATAGCGGGAGGGTACACAGATACGCAGTATTTT
TRBJ1-2 | TRBV7-8 | many | NA | CASSSQETNYGYTF | TGTGCCAGCAGCTCACAGGAGACTAACTATGGCTACACCTTC
TRBJ2-7 | TRBV6-5 | NA | TRBD1 | CASSYSRDRGREQYF | TGTGCCAGCAGTTATAGCCGGGACAGGGGGCGAGAGCAGTACTTC
TRBJ2-5 | TRBV11-2 | many | NA | CASSQDLEETQYF | TGTGCCAGCAGCCAGGACTTGGAAGAGACCCAGTACTTC
TRBJ1-3 | TRBV6-8 | many | TRBD1 | CASRSTGRAGNTIYF | TGTGCCAGCAGGTCGACAGGGCGGGCTGGAAACACCATATATTTT
TRBJ2-5 | TRBV11-2 | few | TRBD2 | CASSLALAGPQGTQYF | TGTGCCAGCAGCTTAGCCCTAGCGGGACCCCAGGGGACCCAGTACTTC
TRBJ1-1 | TRBV2 | few | NA | CASSEMGQVNTEAFF | TGTGCCAGCAGTGAAATGGGACAAGTGAACACTGAAGCTTTCTTT
TRBJ2-1 | TRBV6-2/TRBV6-3 | few | NA | CASSSNLGQFF | TGTGCCAGCAGTTCGAATCTGGGGCAGTTCTTC
TRBJ2-5 | TRBV2 | NA | NA | CASSEGGGVQETQYF | TGTGCCAGCAGTGAAGGAGGGGGGGTCCAAGAGACCCAGTACTTC
TRBJ1-4 | TRBV29-1 | few | NA | CSVGRNNEKLFF | TGCAGCGTTGGACGGAATAATGAAAAACTGTTTTTT
TRBJ2-7 | TRBV20-1 | NA | TRBD1 | CSATDRAHEQYF | TGCAGTGCTACGGACAGGGCCCACGAGCAGTACTTC
TRBJ1-1 | TRBV20-1 | many | NA | CSASLGATEAFF | TGCAGTGCTAGTTTGGGGGCGACTGAAGCTTTCTTT
TRBJ2-7 | TRBV7-2 | few | TRBD2 | CASSLYAGGQYEQYF | TGTGCCAGCAGCTTATACGCGGGAGGGCAGTACGAGCAGTACTTC